This paragraph reports one TCR beta chain. These data come from a study of blood T cell repertoires in COVID-19. Study summary: Samples representing acute and convalescent COVID-19 were sourced from the United States, Italy and Spain.

V dropped 6 bases and J dropped 0 bases, with 6 bases sitting between them. The CDR3 spans 13 residues. Germline CDR1 reads LNHDA; CDR2 reads SQIVND (reference sequence). Repertoires were generated with immunoSEQ multiplex PCR, while TCRdb's copy carries only in-frame clones and drops some. The sample has more than 200,000 clones, around nine tenths seen once; the top ten hold 1.5% to 2%. The age range of participants was about 18 to 95 years, with residence in about two dozen US areas. Clinical history reported by participants formed the basis on which cohorts were assigned. Recovery among Cohort 3 donors was established by two negative PCRs, clearance, or symptom resolution.

The sequence was obtained from a woman aged 18-29 years who had recovered from COVID-19. Sequences were obtained from PBMCs or T cells enriched from blood (not recorded which). The genes are TRBV19 and TRBJ1-3, with D possibly TRBD1 on 5 matching bases. The CDR3 region has the DNA TGTGCCAGTAGGGACAACTCTGGAAACACCATATATTTT. This codes for CASRDNSGNTIYF.